A selection of T cell receptor beta chains follows, all from one sample in a study of technical replicates of blood from several donors. Sequenced by immunoSEQ multiplex PCR; TCRdb stores in-frame clones only, minus some. The table includes 80,000 to 85,000 clones, approximately 91% detected once. Sequenced material: T cells isolated from PBMCs. The source is a human donor in good health. The CDR3 runs from the conserved cysteine through the conserved F or W. D genes are given only for firm matches. The size of a clone is reported for some rows only, either as once, few or many, or as a class for expanded clones.

.	TRBV19	.	TRBJ2-7	CASSSLYNYEQYF	TGTGCCAGTAGTTCCCTTTATAACTACGAGCAGTACTTC
.	TRBV4-1	.	TRBJ2-3	CASSQDREIIDTQYF	TGCGCCAGCAGCCAAGACCGGGAGATCATAGATACGCAGTATTTT
.	TRBV13	.	TRBJ2-1	CASSLEGLVIQGSYNEQFF	TGTGCCAGCAGCTTAGAGGGACTAGTGATACAGGGGTCCTACAATGAGCAGTTCTTC
.	TRBV9	TRBD1	TRBJ1-1	CASSVESPTGLFF	TGTGCCAGCAGCGTAGAGTCCCCGACAGGGCTCTTCTTT
.	TRBV6-1	.	TRBJ1-5	CASRSVRGAQPQHF	TGTGCCAGCAGATCAGTCAGGGGAGCTCAGCCCCAGCATTTT
.	TRBV2	TRBD2	TRBJ2-3	CASSEALLAGSTDTQYF	TGTGCCAGCAGTGAAGCGCTTCTAGCGGGTAGCACAGATACGCAGTATTTT
.	TRBV4-1	.	TRBJ1-3	CASSQAGGRSRNTIYF	TGCGCCAGCAGCCAAGCTGGTGGCAGGTCGAGAAACACCATATATTTT
.	TRBV18	.	TRBJ1-5	CASSLFSNQPQHF	TGTGCCAGCTCACTCTTTTCGAATCAGCCCCAGCATTTT
.	TRBV28	.	TRBJ1-1	CASRFEQGGTEAFF	TGTGCCAGCAGATTCGAACAGGGTGGAACTGAAGCTTTCTTT
.	TRBV9	TRBD2	TRBJ2-3	CASSVPSGRAYSTDTQYF	TGTGCCAGCAGCGTTCCTAGCGGGAGGGCGTATAGCACAGATACGCAGTATTTT
.	TRBV7-3	TRBD2	TRBJ2-2	CASSWGGSTGELFF	TGTGCCAGCAGCTGGGGAGGGTCCACCGGGGAGCTGTTTTTT
once	TRBV7-2	TRBD2	TRBJ2-1	CASSFGLAGGNEQFF	TGTGCCAGCAGCTTCGGACTAGCGGGCGGCAATGAGCAGTTCTTC
.	TRBV6-5	TRBD2	TRBJ2-2	CASKSTSESIELFF	TGTGCCAGCAAGAGTACTAGCGAATCTATTGAGCTGTTTTTT
.	TRBV11-3	.	TRBJ2-1	CASQGGELASYNEQFF	TGTGCCAGCCAAGGGGGAGAGTTGGCCTCCTACAATGAGCAGTTCTTC
once	TRBV6-5	TRBD1	TRBJ2-1	CASSRGQGAYNEQFF	TGTGCCAGCAGTCGTGGACAGGGAGCCTACAATGAGCAGTTCTTC
.	TRBV9	.	TRBJ2-3	CASSLSKRIADTQYF	TGTGCCAGCAGCCTTTCAAAGCGGATTGCAGATACGCAGTATTTT
.	TRBV27	TRBD2	TRBJ2-1	CASLPAGVSYNEQFF	TGTGCCAGCCTACCAGCGGGAGTATCCTACAATGAGCAGTTCTTC
.	TRBV2	TRBD1	TRBJ1-2	CASRLIAGTGVGYTF	TGTGCCAGCAGACTTATCGCCGGGACAGGGGTCGGCTACACCTTC
.	TRBV6-6	TRBD2	TRBJ2-3	CASSYRAGGGRDTQYF	TGTGCCAGCAGTTACAGGGCGGGAGGGGGGAGAGATACGCAGTATTTT
.	TRBV7-9	.	TRBJ2-1	CASSFRDYNEQFF	TGTGCCAGCAGCTTCCGCGATTACAATGAGCAGTTCTTC
.	TRBV7-2	.	TRBJ2-7	CASSRVTGPPGNYEQYF	TGTGCCAGCAGCAGAGTTACTGGACCACCGGGGAACTACGAGCAGTACTTC
.	TRBV6-5	.	TRBJ2-1	CASSYARSYYNEQFF	TGTGCCAGCAGTTACGCACGGAGTTACTACAATGAGCAGTTCTTC
.	TRBV30	.	TRBJ2-1	CAWSVGAVYEQFF	TGTGCCTGGAGTGTAGGGGCGGTTTATGAGCAGTTCTTC
.	TRBV7-8	.	TRBJ2-2	CASSLLVGTLTGELFF	TGTGCCAGCAGCTTACTTGTGGGGACACTTACTGGGGAGCTGTTTTTT
.	TRBV28	.	TRBJ2-1	CASSRLLLSSYNEQFF	TGTGCCAGCAGCCGACTACTCCTGAGCTCCTACAATGAGCAGTTCTTC
.	TRBV6-1	.	TRBJ1-5	CASSDSTLRGSNQPQHF	TGTGCCAGCAGTGATTCAACGTTGAGGGGGAGTAATCAGCCCCAGCATTTT
.	TRBV14	.	TRBJ2-3	CASSQDHLATQYF	TGTGCCAGCAGCCAAGATCACTTAGCTACGCAGTATTTT
few	TRBV4-2	TRBD2	TRBJ2-2	CASSQLAGDTGELFF	TGTGCCAGCAGCCAACTAGCGGGAGACACCGGGGAGCTGTTTTTT
once	TRBV7-3	.	TRBJ2-2	CASSFSHIEYTGELFF	TGTGCCAGCAGCTTTTCCCATATAGAATACACCGGGGAGCTGTTTTTT
.	TRBV28	.	TRBJ2-7	CASSRTSRSYEQYF	TGTGCCAGCAGCCGGACTTCCCGCTCCTACGAGCAGTACTTC
.	TRBV9	.	TRBJ1-2	CASSMSQGYGYTF	TGTGCCAGCAGCATGTCTCAGGGTTATGGCTACACCTTC
once	TRBV7-9	.	TRBJ1-1	CASSPLGGMGQGEAFF	TGTGCCAGCAGCCCCCTGGGAGGCATGGGGCAGGGTGAAGCTTTCTTT
.	TRBV6-5	TRBD2	TRBJ2-1	CASTRGGPYNEQFF	TGTGCCAGCACTCGCGGGGGGCCCTACAATGAGCAGTTCTTC
.	TRBV19	TRBD2	TRBJ2-3	CASSSLAGITDTQYF	TGTGCCAGTAGTTCGCTAGCGGGGATCACAGATACGCAGTATTTT
.	TRBV4-2	.	TRBJ2-3	CASSQGGTSTDTQYF	TGTGCCAGCAGCCAAGGGGGGACTAGCACAGATACGCAGTATTTT
.	TRBV6-6	.	TRBJ2-1	CASSYGRSYNEQFF	TGTGCCAGCAGTTACGGGCGCTCCTACAATGAGCAGTTCTTC
.	TRBV19	TRBD1	TRBJ1-4	CASSVRRDSHEKLFF	TGTGCCAGTAGCGTCCGGCGGGACAGCCATGAAAAACTGTTTTTT
.	TRBV9	TRBD1	TRBJ2-7	CASSQGRGQYEQYF	TGTGCCAGCTCCCAGGGTAGGGGGCAGTACGAGCAGTACTTC
.	TRBV6-6	.	TRBJ1-1	CASTGGRSTEAFF	TGTGCCAGCACAGGAGGGAGGAGTACTGAAGCTTTCTTT
.	TRBV28	TRBD1	TRBJ2-7	CASSTYTPGQGSYEQYF	TGTGCCAGCAGTACCTATACACCGGGACAGGGCTCCTACGAGCAGTACTTC
.	TRBV2	.	TRBJ2-1	CASSGTPRPQEQFF	TGTGCCAGCAGCGGGACTCCTCGGCCCCAAGAGCAGTTCTTC
.	TRBV9	.	TRBJ2-1	CASSVLGESNEQFF	TGTGCCAGCAGCGTACTGGGAGAAAGCAATGAGCAGTTCTTC
.	TRBV9	.	TRBJ2-3	CASSATGTTDTQYF	TGTGCCAGCAGCGCGACAGGGACTACAGATACGCAGTATTTT
once	TRBV27	TRBD2	TRBJ2-1	CASSLSAGESPNEQFF	TGTGCCAGCAGTTTGTCAGCGGGAGAGAGTCCCAATGAGCAGTTCTTC
.	TRBV11-2	TRBD1	TRBJ2-7	CASRIRGLYGLEQYF	TGTGCCAGCAGGATCAGGGGGCTTTACGGCCTCGAGCAGTACTTC
once	TRBV20-1	.	TRBJ1-2	CSALNYGYTF	TGCAGTGCCCTAAACTATGGCTACACCTTC
.	TRBV30	TRBD2	TRBJ2-5	CAWRVGLAVQETQYF	TGTGCCTGGAGGGTCGGACTAGCGGTTCAAGAGACCCAGTACTTC
.	TRBV19	TRBD2	TRBJ2-1	CASSPGLAQEQFF	TGTGCCAGTAGTCCCGGACTAGCGCAGGAGCAGTTCTTC
.	TRBV5-4	TRBD1	TRBJ1-3	CASSFDRGLAGNTIYF	TGTGCCAGCAGCTTTGACAGGGGGCTTGCAGGAAACACCATATATTTT
.	TRBV9	.	TRBJ2-2	CASSVGGTNTGELFF	TGTGCCAGCAGCGTAGGCGGGACGAACACCGGGGAGCTGTTTTTT
.	TRBV5-4	.	TRBJ2-5	CASSRGSRVPQPGETQYF	TGTGCCAGCAGCCGGGGGTCCCGGGTCCCACAACCGGGAGAGACCCAGTACTTC
.	TRBV9	TRBD2	TRBJ2-5	CASSPLAGGVETQYF	TGTGCCAGCAGCCCCCTGGCGGGAGGGGTAGAGACCCAGTACTTC
.	TRBV28	TRBD1	TRBJ2-1	CASSPGGRDEQFF	TGTGCCAGCAGTCCAGGGGGCAGGGATGAGCAGTTCTTC
.	TRBV7-9	.	TRBJ2-7	CASSNQGWSYEQYF	TGTGCCAGCAGCAACCAGGGTTGGTCCTACGAGCAGTACTTC
.	TRBV12-5	TRBD1	TRBJ1-1	CASGQGAEAFF	TGTGCTAGTGGTCAGGGGGCTGAAGCTTTCTTT
.	TRBV4-2	.	TRBJ1-1	CASSQDESRVDSEAFF	TGTGCCAGCAGCCAAGATGAATCCCGAGTAGACAGTGAAGCTTTCTTT
.	TRBV25-1	.	TRBJ1-3	CASSLGAFGNTIYF	TGTGCCAGCAGTCTGGGGGCGTTTGGAAACACCATATATTTT
.	TRBV18	TRBD1	TRBJ2-7	CASSSGTGTYEQYF	TGTGCCAGCTCATCCGGGACAGGGACCTACGAGCAGTACTTC
.	TRBV7-9	TRBD1	TRBJ2-1	CASSPRQGADYNEQFF	TGTGCCAGCAGCCCTCGACAGGGGGCAGACTACAATGAGCAGTTCTTC
.	TRBV11-3	TRBD2	TRBJ2-2	CASSTTSAGELFF	TGTGCCAGCAGCACCACTAGCGCCGGGGAGCTGTTTTTT